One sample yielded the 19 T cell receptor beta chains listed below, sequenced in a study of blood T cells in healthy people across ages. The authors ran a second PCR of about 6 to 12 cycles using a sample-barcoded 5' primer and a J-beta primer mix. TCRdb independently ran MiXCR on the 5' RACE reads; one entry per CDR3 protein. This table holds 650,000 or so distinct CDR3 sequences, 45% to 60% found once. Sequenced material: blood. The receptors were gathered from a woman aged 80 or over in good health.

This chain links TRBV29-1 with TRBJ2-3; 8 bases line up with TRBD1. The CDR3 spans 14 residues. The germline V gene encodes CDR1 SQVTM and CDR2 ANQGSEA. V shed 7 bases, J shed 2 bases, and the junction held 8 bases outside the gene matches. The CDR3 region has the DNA TGCAGCGCCGGCATGGGACAGGACACAGATACGCAGTATTTT. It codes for CSAGMGQDTDTQYF.

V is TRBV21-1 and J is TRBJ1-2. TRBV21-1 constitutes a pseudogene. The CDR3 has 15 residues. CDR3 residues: CASSQTETDNYGYTF. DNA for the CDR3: TGTGCCAGCAGCCAAACAGAGACCGATAACTATGGCTACACCTTC.

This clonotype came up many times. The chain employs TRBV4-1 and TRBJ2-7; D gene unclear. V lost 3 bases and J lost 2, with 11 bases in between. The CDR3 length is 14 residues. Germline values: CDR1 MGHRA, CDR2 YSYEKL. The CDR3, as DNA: TGCGCCAGCAGCCAGCCAGCTATCGCCTACGAGCAGTACTTC. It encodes CASSQPAIAYEQYF.

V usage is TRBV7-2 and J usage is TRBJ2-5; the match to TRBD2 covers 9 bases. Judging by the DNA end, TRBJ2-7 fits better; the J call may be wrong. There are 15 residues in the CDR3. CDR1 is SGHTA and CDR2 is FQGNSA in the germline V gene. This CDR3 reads CASSPPLAGNYEQYF. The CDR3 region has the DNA TGTGCCAGCAGCCCACCTCTAGCGGGGAACTACGAGCAGTACTTC.

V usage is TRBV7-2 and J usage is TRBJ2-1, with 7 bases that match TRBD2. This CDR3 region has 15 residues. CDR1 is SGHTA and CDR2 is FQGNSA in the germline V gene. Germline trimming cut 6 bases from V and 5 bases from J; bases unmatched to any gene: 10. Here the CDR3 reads CASSYRLASNNEQFF. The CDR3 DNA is TGTGCCAGCAGTTACCGACTAGCCTCTAACAATGAGCAGTTCTTC. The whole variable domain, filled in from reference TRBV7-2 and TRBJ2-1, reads GAGVSQSPSNKVTEKGKDVELRCDPISGHTALYWYRQSLGQGLEFLIYFQGNSAPDKSGLPSDRFSAERTGGSVSTLTIQRTQQEDSAVYLCASSYRLASNNEQFFGPGTRLTVL.

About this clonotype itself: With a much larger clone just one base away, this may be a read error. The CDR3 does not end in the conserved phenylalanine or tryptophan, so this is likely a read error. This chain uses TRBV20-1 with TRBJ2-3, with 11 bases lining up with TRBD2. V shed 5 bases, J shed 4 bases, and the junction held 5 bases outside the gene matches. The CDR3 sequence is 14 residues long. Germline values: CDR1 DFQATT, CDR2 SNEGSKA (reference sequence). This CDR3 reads CSAYPGLAADTQYI. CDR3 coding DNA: TGCAGTGCTTATCCGGGACTAGCGGCAGATACGCAGTATATT.

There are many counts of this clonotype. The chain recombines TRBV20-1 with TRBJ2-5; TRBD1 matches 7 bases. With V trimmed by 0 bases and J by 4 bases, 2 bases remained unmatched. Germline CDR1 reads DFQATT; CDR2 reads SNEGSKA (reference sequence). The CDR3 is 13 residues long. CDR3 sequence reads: CSARDRGRETQYF. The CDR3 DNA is TGCAGTGCTAGAGATAGGGGGCGAGAGACCCAGTACTTC.

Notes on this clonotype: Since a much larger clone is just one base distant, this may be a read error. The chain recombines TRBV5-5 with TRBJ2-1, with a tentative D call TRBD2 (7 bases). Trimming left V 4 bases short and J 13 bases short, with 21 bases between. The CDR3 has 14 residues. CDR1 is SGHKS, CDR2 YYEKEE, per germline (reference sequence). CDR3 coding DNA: TGTGCCAGCAGCATACAACAGGGAGGGGAGACCCAGTTCTTC. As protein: CASSIQQGGETQFF.

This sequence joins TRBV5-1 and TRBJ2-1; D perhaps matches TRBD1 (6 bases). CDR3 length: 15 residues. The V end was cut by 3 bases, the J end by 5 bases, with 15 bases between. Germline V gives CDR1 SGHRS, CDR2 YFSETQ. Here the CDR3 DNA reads TGCGCCAGCAGCTGGCAGCCGGGACAAGACAATGAGCAGTTCTTC. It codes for CASSWQPGQDNEQFF.

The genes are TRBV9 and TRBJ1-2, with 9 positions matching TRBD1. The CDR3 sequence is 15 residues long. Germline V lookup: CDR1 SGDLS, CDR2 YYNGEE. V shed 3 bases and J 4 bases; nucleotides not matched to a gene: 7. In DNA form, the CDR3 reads TGTGCCAGCAGCGCCGGGACAGGGAGTCTCTATGGCTACACCTTC. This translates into CASSAGTGSLYGYTF.

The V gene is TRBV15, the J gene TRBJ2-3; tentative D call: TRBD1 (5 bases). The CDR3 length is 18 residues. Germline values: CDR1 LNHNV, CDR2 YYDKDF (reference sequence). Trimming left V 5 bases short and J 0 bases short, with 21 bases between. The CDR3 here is CATSGDKTGAVSTDTQYF. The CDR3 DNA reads TGTGCCACCAGCGGCGATAAAACAGGCGCTGTAAGCACAGATACGCAGTATTTT.

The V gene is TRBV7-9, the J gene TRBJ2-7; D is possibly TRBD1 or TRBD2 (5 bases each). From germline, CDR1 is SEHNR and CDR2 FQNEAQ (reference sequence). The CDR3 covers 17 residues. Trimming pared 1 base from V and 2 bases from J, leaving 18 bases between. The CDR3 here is CASSLESGTGFPYEQYF. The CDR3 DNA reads TGTGCCAGCAGCTTAGAGTCCGGGACGGGATTTCCCTACGAGCAGTACTTC.

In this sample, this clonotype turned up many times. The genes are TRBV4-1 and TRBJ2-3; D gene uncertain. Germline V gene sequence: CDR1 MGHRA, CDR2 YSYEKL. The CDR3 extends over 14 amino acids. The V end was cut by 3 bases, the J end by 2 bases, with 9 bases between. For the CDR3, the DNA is TGCGCCAGCAGCCAGGGGTTCCCCACAGATACGCAGTATTTT. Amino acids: CASSQGFPTDTQYF.

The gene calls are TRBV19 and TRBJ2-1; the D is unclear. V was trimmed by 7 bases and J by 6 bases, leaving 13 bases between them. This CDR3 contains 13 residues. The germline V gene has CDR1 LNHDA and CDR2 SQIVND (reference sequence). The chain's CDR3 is CASTRIGVNEQFF. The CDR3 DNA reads TGTGCCAGTACCCGGATTGGGGTCAATGAGCAGTTCTTC.

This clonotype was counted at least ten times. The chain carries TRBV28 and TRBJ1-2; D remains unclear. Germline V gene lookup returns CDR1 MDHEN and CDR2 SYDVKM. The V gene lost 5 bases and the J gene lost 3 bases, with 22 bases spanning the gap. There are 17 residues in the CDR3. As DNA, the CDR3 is TGTGCCAGCAGTCCCCTTATTCACAAGGGCCCGGACTATGGCTACACCTTC. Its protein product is CASSPLIHKGPDYGYTF.

The CDR3 DNA sequence: TGTGCCAGCAGCCAACCCCCGTGGGGGCTGTTTTTT. This sequence encodes CASSQPPWGLFF. The chain carries TRBV4-2 and TRBJ2-2; D gene uncertain. In germline, CDR1 is LGHNA, CDR2 YNFKEQ. The length of the CDR3 is 12 residues. V was cut by 2 bases and J by 13 bases, with 11 bases left in between.

CDR3 coding DNA: TGTGCCAGCAGCCCTGGGACTAGCGGGAGATTTTACAATGAGCAGTTCTTC. It codes for CASSPGTSGRFYNEQFF. The chain is built from TRBV3-1 and TRBJ2-1; 14 bases are a match to TRBD2. This CDR3 is built from 17 residues. Germline V gene sequence: CDR1 LGHDT, CDR2 YNNKEL (reference sequence). J gave up 4 bases and V 4 bases, and 6 bases lay outside the gene matches.

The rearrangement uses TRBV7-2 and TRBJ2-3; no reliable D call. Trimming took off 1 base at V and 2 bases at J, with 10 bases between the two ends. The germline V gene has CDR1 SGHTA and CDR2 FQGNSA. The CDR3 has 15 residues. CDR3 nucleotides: TGTGCCAGCAGCTTAGTGGTCAGTTCCACAGATACGCAGTATTTT. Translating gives CASSLVVSSTDTQYF.

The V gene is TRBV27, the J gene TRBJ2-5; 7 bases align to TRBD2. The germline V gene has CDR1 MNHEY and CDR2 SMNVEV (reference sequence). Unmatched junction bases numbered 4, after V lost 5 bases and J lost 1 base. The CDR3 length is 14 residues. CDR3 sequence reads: CASSSGMSQETQYF. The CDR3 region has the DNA TGTGCCAGCAGTAGCGGGATGAGCCAAGAGACCCAGTACTTC.